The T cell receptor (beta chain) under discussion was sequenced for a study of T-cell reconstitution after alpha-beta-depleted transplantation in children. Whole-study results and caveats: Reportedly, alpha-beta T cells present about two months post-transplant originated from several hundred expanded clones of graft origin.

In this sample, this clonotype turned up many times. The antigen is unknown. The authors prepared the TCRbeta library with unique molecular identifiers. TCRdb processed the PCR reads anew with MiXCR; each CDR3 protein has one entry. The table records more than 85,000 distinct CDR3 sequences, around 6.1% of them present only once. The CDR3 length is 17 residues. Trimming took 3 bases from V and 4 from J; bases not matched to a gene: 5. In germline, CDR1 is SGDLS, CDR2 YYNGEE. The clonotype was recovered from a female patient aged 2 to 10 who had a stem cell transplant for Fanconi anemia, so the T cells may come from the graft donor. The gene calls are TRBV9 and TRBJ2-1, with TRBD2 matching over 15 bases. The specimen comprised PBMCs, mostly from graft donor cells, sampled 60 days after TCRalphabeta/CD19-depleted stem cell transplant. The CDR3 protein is CASSGTSGGAIYNEQFF. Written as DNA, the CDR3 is TGTGCCAGCAGCGGGACTAGCGGGGGGGCTATTTACAATGAGCAGTTCTTC.